This TCR beta chain came from a study of blood T cell repertoires in COVID-19. On the study more broadly: Acute and convalescent COVID-19 samples came from the United States, Italy and Spain.

Per the original data handling: Amplifying reference gene primers gave estimates of nucleated cell counts. Sequenced by immunoSEQ multiplex PCR; TCRdb stores in-frame clones only, minus some. Clonal size and the V and J genes are those of that table, whereas D and trimming came from the DNA. The sample consists of fewer than 350,000 clones, around 85% of them appearing once. The origin of this receptor is a woman aged 45-65 years who had recovered from COVID-19. The sequenced material came from PBMCs or T cells enriched from blood (not recorded which).

The CDR3 loop is CASSLEGEWWEKLFF. The CDR3 DNA reads as TGTGCCAGCAGCTTGGAAGGGGAATGGTGGGAAAAACTGTTTTTT. The rearrangement links TRBV5-5 to TRBJ1-4; possible D gene TRBD1, 5 bases. The germline V gene encodes CDR1 SGHKS and CDR2 YYEKEE (reference sequence). Trimming cost V 0 bases and J 8 bases, with 14 bases left between them. This CDR3 contains 15 residues. The full variable domain, completed using reference TRBV5-5 and TRBJ1-4, is DAGVTQSPTHLIKTRGQQVTLRCSPISGHKSVSWYQQVLGQGPQFIFQYYEKEERGRGNFPDRFSARQFPNYSSELNVNALLLGDSALYLCASSLEGEWWEKLFFGSGTQLSVL.